Described below is a single T cell receptor beta chain sequence and its context. Its target is unknown. Both 60 Vbeta primers and 13 Jbeta primers went into the PCR. Assay: immunoSEQ multiplex PCR; the TCRdb copy retains only in-frame clones and omits some. The table records 50,000 to 80,000 clones, around 74% of them present only once. This entry comes from a study of cytomegalovirus exposure and HLA in healthy donors. In germline, CDR1 is SGHVS, CDR2 FNYEAQ. Trimming left V 1 base short and J 7 bases short, with 19 bases between. The CDR3 contains 16 residues. Study-level results: At a 0.05 false discovery rate, a later analysis found about 17,000 TCR beta sequences to be associated with HLA alleles. The authors listed around 150 TCR beta chains as cytomegalovirus-associated. A link between a missense DCLRE1C variant and TCR beta V- and J-gene trimming emerged from a later analysis. In a later analysis, common viral pathogens appeared linked to several of the most significant clusters.

Sequencing was carried out using PBMCs. The genes are TRBV7-6 and TRBJ1-2; D possibly corresponds to TRBD1 (5 bases). The TCR originated in a male donor in good health and CMV-seropositive. The CDR3 DNA sequence: TGTGCCAGCAGCTTAGGCGGGGCAGGTTCTTCTGCTGGCTACACCTTC. Translation gives CASSLGGAGSSAGYTF.